This T cell receptor beta chain was recorded in a study of blood T cell repertoires in COVID-19. Sequenced by immunoSEQ multiplex PCR; TCRdb stores in-frame clones only, minus some. The sample records around 100,000 clones, about 86% being singletons. J gave up 1 base and V 0 bases, and 12 bases lay outside the gene matches. The CDR3 is made up of 20 amino acids. Per the germline V gene, CDR1 is ENHRY and CDR2 is SYGVKD. In its sample, this clone was seen once. Source material: peripheral blood. The chain carries TRBV10-3 and TRBJ2-5; 12 positions agree with TRBD2. This receptor was obtained from a man aged 60-69 years with acute or convalescent COVID-19. The CDR3: CAISESWVTSGGPSQETQYF. The DNA of the CDR3 is TGTGCCATCAGTGAGTCGTGGGTTACTAGCGGGGGGCCATCCCAAGAGACCCAGTACTTC.